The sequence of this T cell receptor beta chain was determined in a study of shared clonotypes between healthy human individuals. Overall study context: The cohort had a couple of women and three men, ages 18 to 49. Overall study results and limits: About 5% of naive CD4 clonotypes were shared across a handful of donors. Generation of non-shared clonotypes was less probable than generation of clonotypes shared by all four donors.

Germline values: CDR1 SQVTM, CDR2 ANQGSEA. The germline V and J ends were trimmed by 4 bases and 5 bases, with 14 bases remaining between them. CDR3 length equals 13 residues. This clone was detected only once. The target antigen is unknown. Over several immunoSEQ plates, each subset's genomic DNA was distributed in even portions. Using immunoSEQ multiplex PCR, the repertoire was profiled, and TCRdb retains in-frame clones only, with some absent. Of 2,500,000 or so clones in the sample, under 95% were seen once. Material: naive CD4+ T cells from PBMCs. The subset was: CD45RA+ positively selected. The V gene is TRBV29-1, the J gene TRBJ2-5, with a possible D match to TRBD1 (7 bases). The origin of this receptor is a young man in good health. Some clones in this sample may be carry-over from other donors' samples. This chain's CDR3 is CSVGRGRRETQYF. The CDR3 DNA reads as TGCAGCGTTGGGAGGGGGCGCAGGGAGACCCAGTACTTC.